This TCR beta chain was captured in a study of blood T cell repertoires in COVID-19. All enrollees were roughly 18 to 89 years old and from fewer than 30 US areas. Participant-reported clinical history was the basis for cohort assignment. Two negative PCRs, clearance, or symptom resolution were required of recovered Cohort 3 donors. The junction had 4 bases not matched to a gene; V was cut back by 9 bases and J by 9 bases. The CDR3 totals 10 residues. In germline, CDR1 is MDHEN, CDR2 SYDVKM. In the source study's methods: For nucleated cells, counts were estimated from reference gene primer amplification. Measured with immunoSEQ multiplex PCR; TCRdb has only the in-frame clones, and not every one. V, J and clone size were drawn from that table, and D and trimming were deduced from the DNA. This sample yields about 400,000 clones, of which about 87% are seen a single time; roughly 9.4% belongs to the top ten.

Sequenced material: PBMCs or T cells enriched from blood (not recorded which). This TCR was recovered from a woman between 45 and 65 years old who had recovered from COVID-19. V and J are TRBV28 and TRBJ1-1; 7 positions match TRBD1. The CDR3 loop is CASKGQKAFF. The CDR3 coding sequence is TGTGCCAGTAAGGGACAGAAAGCTTTCTTT.